One sample yielded the 2 T cell receptor beta chains listed below, sequenced in a study of CD8+CD57+ T cells in acquired aplastic anemia. For CDR3 and TCR beta VDJ profiling, genomic DNA was the template used. MiXCR, applied by TCRdb to the reads, yields one record per CDR3 protein. Among more than 200,000 distinct CDR3 sequences, 40% to 60% were seen once, and the ten largest hold 20%. Patients selected for sequencing had displayed CD8+CD57+ cell expansion by flow cytometry. Sequenced sample: sorted CD4+, CD8+, or CD8+CD57+ T cells (not recorded which) from PBMCs. The source of these receptors is a human donor with aplastic anemia.

In this sample, this clonotype turned up a few times. The CDR3 sequence is CASSSNDSPLHF. For the CDR3, the DNA is TGTGCCAGCAGCTCAAATGATTCACCCCTCCACTTT. The J gene is TRBJ1-6, the V gene TRBV7-6; D not certain. V lost 4 bases to trimming and J lost 8 bases, with 6 bases between them. Germline values: CDR1 SGHVS, CDR2 FNYEAQ. The CDR3 contains 12 residues.

This clonotype was detected ten times or more. The chain joins TRBV2 to TRBJ2-3; D remains unclear. The CDR3 is made up of 14 amino acids. With 4 bases removed from V and 3 bases from J, the gap between germline ends came to 11 bases. In germline, CDR1 is SNHLY, CDR2 FYNNEI. The chain's CDR3 is CASSVPGQTDTQYF. CDR3 coding DNA: TGTGCCAGCAGTGTCCCCGGGCAAACAGATACGCAGTATTTT.